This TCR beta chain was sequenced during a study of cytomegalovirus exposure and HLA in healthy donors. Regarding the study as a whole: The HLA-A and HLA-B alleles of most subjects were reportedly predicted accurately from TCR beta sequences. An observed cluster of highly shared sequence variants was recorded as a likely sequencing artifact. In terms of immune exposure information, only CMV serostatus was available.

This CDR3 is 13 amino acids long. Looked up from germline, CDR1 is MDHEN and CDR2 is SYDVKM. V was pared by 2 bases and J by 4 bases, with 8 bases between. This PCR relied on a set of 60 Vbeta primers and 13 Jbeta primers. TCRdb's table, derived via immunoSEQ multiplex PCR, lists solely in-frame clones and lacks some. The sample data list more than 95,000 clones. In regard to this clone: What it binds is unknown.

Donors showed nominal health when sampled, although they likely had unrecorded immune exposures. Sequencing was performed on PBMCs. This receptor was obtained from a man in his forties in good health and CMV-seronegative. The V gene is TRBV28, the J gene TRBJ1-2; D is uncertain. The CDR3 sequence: CASSLLRSYGYTF. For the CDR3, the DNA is TGTGCCAGCAGTTTACTGAGGAGCTATGGCTACACCTTC.